The next 20 T cell receptor beta chains were all read from a single sample in a study of shared clonotypes between healthy human individuals (TCRdb year 2020). Library method: the immunoSEQ multiplex PCR assay. In its TCRdb copy, this immuneACCESS table keeps in-frame sequences only and misses some clones. Where compared with another copy, unresolved V genes explain less than half of these, and the others have no known cause. The sample table contains over a million clones; only one count was recorded for around 82% of them. The ten largest clones take up 0.6% to 0.75% of the sample. Specimen: memory CD4+ T cells from PBMCs. The cell subset or site label on this specimen signifies: CD45RA-negative fraction. The receptors stem from a man aged 18 to 29 in good health. Some clones in this sample may be carry-over from other donors' samples.

The chain carries TRBV9 and TRBJ2-1; tentatively, D is TRBD1 (5 bases). The CDR3 consists of 16 residues. V was trimmed by 4 bases and J by 0 bases, leaving 14 bases between them. Looked up from germline, CDR1 is SGDLS and CDR2 is YYNGEE. In DNA form, the CDR3 reads TGTGCCAGCAGCCCCCAGGGCAGGAGCTCCTACAATGAGCAGTTCTTC. This translates into CASSPQGRSSYNEQFF.

The J gene is TRBJ2-1, the V gene TRBV27; 9 bases line up with TRBD2. V gave up 3 bases and J gave up 9 bases; unmatched junction bases: 15. This CDR3 spans 17 amino acids. Germline CDR1 reads MNHEY; CDR2 reads SMNVEV (reference sequence). CDR3 nucleotide sequence: TGTGCCAGCAGTTTTTTTGGGGCGGGAGGGGCTCGACTTGAGCAGTTCTTC. It encodes CASSFFGAGGARLEQFF.

J is TRBJ1-1 and V is TRBV11-2; the D is unclear. V lost 5 bases, J lost 1 base, and 14 bases lay in between. Germline V lookup: CDR1 SGHAT, CDR2 FQNNGV. The CDR3 has 15 amino acids. The CDR3 sequence: CASSPRWTANTEAFF. CDR3 in DNA: TGTGCCAGCAGCCCCCGGTGGACGGCGAACACTGAAGCTTTCTTT.

The chain is built from TRBV6-4 and TRBJ1-1, with D unclear. The CDR3 runs to 13 residues. Per the germline V gene, CDR1 is MRHNA and CDR2 is SNTAGT. The V and J ends lost 0 bases and 4 bases respectively, with 6 bases between them. The CDR3 nucleotides read TGTGCCAGCAGTGACTCGTTAGGCACTGAAGCTTTCTTT. Amino acid sequence: CASSDSLGTEAFF.

The chain uses TRBV15 and TRBJ1-2, with a possible D match to TRBD1 (6 bases). The CDR3 has 17 amino acids. The germline V gene has CDR1 LNHNV and CDR2 YYDKDF (reference sequence). V was cut by 4 bases and J by 2 bases, with 20 bases left in between. For the CDR3, the DNA is TGTGCCACCAGCAACCTCGGGGGCGCGGGAGGAAACTATGGCTACACCTTC. Protein sequence: CATSNLGGAGGNYGYTF.

This clone was counted between two and nine times. The chain is built from TRBV7-2 and TRBJ2-2, with TRBD1 matching 7 bases. The junction had 4 bases not matched to a gene; V was cut back by 2 bases and J by 4 bases. The CDR3 loop spans 15 amino acids. Germline lookup yields CDR1 SGHTA and CDR2 FQGNSA. CDR3 DNA sequence: TGTGCCAGCAGCTTACAGGGGGTGGGCACCGGGGAGCTGTTTTTT. Amino acids: CASSLQGVGTGELFF.

The gene calls are TRBV18 and TRBJ2-1; D is perhaps TRBD1 (6 bases). The CDR3 spans 13 residues. The ends were cut back, 5 bases at V and 12 bases at J, with 17 bases in the middle. Germline V gives CDR1 KGHSH, CDR2 LQKENI. CDR3 loop: CASSSEQGPSQFF. CDR3 nucleotides: TGTGCCAGCTCATCGGAGCAGGGGCCATCGCAGTTCTTC.

This clone was recorded once. The chain has TRBV28 and TRBJ1-5; a weak D match, TRBD1 (5 bases). The V gene's germline CDR1 is MDHEN and CDR2 SYDVKM. This CDR3 is built from 13 residues. V dropped 7 bases and J dropped 6 bases, with 13 bases sitting between them. The CDR3 DNA follows: TGTGCCAGCACAAGAAGTGGGGGTCAGCCCCAGCATTTT. The encoded protein is CASTRSGGQPQHF.

This clone was detected once. Compared with germline, one end of the junction differs, possibly owing to a read error. The chain is built from TRBV15 and TRBJ1-5, with D possibly being TRBD1 (5 bases). The CDR3 runs 12 residues. The germline V gene has CDR1 LNHNV and CDR2 YYDKDF (reference sequence). CDR3 loop: CATSRDSAGTLF. The CDR3 nucleotides are TGTGCCACCAGCAGAGATTCGGCAGGGACTCTTTTT.

The chain employs TRBV7-6 and TRBJ2-7; D not certain. V gave up 1 base and J gave up 6 bases, with 10 bases separating them. Germline loops: CDR1 SGHVS, CDR2 FNYEAQ. This CDR3 has 13 residues. CDR3 nucleotide sequence: TGTGCCAGCAGCTTAGATTTGTGGGGCGAGCAGTACTTC. Encoded protein: CASSLDLWGEQYF.

The table lists this clone with many counts. The chain combines TRBV2 with TRBJ2-7; unclear D gene. CDR1 and CDR2 from the germline V gene are SNHLY and FYNNEI. V lost 9 bases and J lost 1, with 13 bases in between. The CDR3 has 13 residues. CDR3 sequence: CASLPRVSYEQYF. The DNA of the CDR3 is TGTGCCAGTCTCCCGCGAGTTTCCTACGAGCAGTACTTC.

This chain uses TRBV5-1 with TRBJ2-5; 8 bases fit TRBD2. Looked up from germline, CDR1 is SGHRS and CDR2 is YFSETQ. Losses at the gene ends were 0 bases for V and 5 bases for J; bases not matched to a gene: 12. CDR3 length equals 17 residues. The chain's CDR3 is CASSLGLGSAGGETQYF. In DNA, the CDR3 is TGCGCCAGCAGCTTGGGACTCGGTTCGGCGGGAGGTGAGACCCAGTACTTC.

This clone was recorded once. The gene calls are TRBV30 and TRBJ2-7; D is unclear. The V gene lost 0 bases and the J gene lost 6 bases, with 12 bases spanning the gap. CDR3 length: 13 residues. Per the germline V gene, CDR1 is GTSNPN and CDR2 is SVGIG (reference sequence). CDR3 residues: CAWSVWQTREQYF. DNA of the CDR3: TGTGCCTGGAGTGTATGGCAGACCCGCGAGCAGTACTTC.

The chain recombines TRBV5-6 with TRBJ2-5; 8 bases are a match to TRBD2. This CDR3 is 14 amino acids long. Germline V gene data show CDR1 as SGHDT and CDR2 as YYEEEE. V lost 1 base and J lost 4; bases outside the gene matches: 3. The CDR3 is CASSLRGLGETQYF. CDR3 DNA sequence: TGTGCCAGCAGCTTGAGGGGACTAGGAGAGACCCAGTACTTC.

This chain links TRBV7-9 with TRBJ2-7; 10 bases match TRBD2. The CDR3 extends over 13 amino acids. The junction had 2 bases not matched to a gene; V was cut back by 3 bases and J by 6 bases. From germline, CDR1 is SEHNR and CDR2 FQNEAQ (reference sequence). This chain's CDR3 is CASSFTSGAEQYF. As DNA, the CDR3 is TGTGCCAGCAGCTTTACTAGCGGGGCCGAGCAGTACTTC.

In nucleotides, the CDR3 is TGTGCCAGCAGTTCCTGGAGGGAAGACAATCAGCCCCAGCATTTT. This sequence encodes CASSSWREDNQPQHF. The chain has TRBV27 and TRBJ1-5; D remains unclear. Trimming removed 4 bases from V and 3 bases from J, with 13 bases in between. CDR3 length equals 15 residues. Germline CDR1 is MNHEY and CDR2 is SMNVEV (reference sequence).

This clone has just a few counts. Written as DNA, the CDR3 is TGTGCCAGCAGCTTAGGGACTAGCGGGACCCGCCCCGTGATGGATGAGCAGTTCTTC. The encoded protein is CASSLGTSGTRPVMDEQFF. V gene TRBV7-9 combines with J gene TRBJ2-1; 12 positions agree with TRBD2. The junction had 15 bases not matched to a gene; V was cut back by 1 base and J by 8 bases. The CDR3 has 19 amino acids. The germline V gene encodes CDR1 SEHNR and CDR2 FQNEAQ (reference sequence).

The chain employs TRBV15 and TRBJ2-3; the D is unclear. The length of the CDR3 is 14 residues. Germline V gene data show CDR1 as LNHNV and CDR2 as YYDKDF (reference sequence). V was clipped by 1 base and J by 5 bases, with 10 bases between them. The CDR3, as DNA: TGTGCCACCAGCAGAGCTAGAAATGGAGATACGCAGTATTTT. Its protein is CATSRARNGDTQYF. The full variable domain, rest sourced from reference TRBV15 and TRBJ2-3, is DAMVIQNPRYQVTQFGKPVTLSCSQTLNHNVMYWYQQKSSQAPKLLFHYYDKDFNNEADTPDNFQSRRPNTSFCFLDIRSPGLGDTAMYLCATSRARNGDTQYFGPGTRLTVL.

This clone was recorded many times. The chain carries TRBV11-2 and TRBJ2-7, with a possible D match to TRBD1 (5 bases). CDR1 and CDR2 from the germline V gene are SGHAT and FQNNGV. The ends were cut back, 5 bases at V and 2 bases at J, with 25 bases in the middle. This CDR3 is 18 amino acids long. The CDR3 nucleotides read TGTGCCAGCAGCCAACTTACAACCCGACAGAGATTTACCTACGAGCAGTACTTC. It codes for CASSQLTTRQRFTYEQYF.

This clone appeared once. This chain links TRBV7-2 with TRBJ1-1; D is unclear. The CDR3 contains 14 residues. V dropped 2 bases and J dropped 2 bases, with 9 bases sitting between them. Germline CDR1 reads SGHTA; CDR2 reads FQGNSA. The CDR3 loop reads CASSLYGPNTEAFF. For the CDR3, the DNA is TGTGCCAGCAGCTTATACGGCCCTAACACTGAAGCTTTCTTT.